The next 18 T cell receptor beta chains were all read from a single sample in a study of blood T cells in healthy people across ages. Then a second PCR, running about 6 to 12 cycles, was carried out with a sample-barcoded 5' primer and a J-beta primer mix. TCRdb re-called the 5' RACE reads through MiXCR, storing one row per CDR3 protein. The table includes more than 700,000 distinct CDR3 sequences, around half detected once. The material sequenced was blood. All receptors come from a man at least 80 years old in good health.

This chain connects TRBV9 to TRBJ2-5; 8 bases fit TRBD1. With V trimmed by 4 bases and J by 0 bases, 8 bases remained unmatched. The CDR3 consists of 16 residues. The germline CDR1 and CDR2 sequences are SGDLS and YYNGEE. CDR3 in DNA: TGTGCCAGCAGCTCCGGAGGACAGGGTAACCAAGAGACCCAGTACTTC. This gives the protein CASSSGGQGNQETQYF.

J is TRBJ2-1 and V is TRBV12-3 or TRBV12-4; 11 bases are shared with TRBD1. The CDR3 length is 15 residues. After removal of 6 bases from V and 9 bases from J, the junction contained 10 bases not matched to a gene. Here the CDR3 DNA reads TGTGCCAGCAGCCTAGGACAGGGGGCTGGTAGTGAGCAGTTCTTC. This translates into CASSLGQGAGSEQFF.

The CDR3 here is CASSLRGAGGQETQYF. The CDR3 DNA sequence: TGTGCCAGCAGCTTAAGGGGGGCAGGGGGCCAGGAGACCCAGTACTTC. The chain employs TRBV7-9 and TRBJ2-5; the match to TRBD1 covers 8 bases. CDR1 is SEHNR and CDR2 is FQNEAQ in the germline V gene (reference sequence). This CDR3 region has 16 residues. After removal of 2 bases from V and 5 bases from J, the junction contained 10 bases not matched to a gene.

This sequence joins TRBV15 and TRBJ2-1, with TRBD2 matching 7 bases. The V segment lost 3 bases and the J segment 9 bases; nucleotides outside the gene matches: 14. This CDR3 is 16 amino acids long. Germline V gene sequence: CDR1 LNHNV, CDR2 YYDKDF (reference sequence). As DNA, the CDR3 is TGTGCCACCAGCAGCCCAACGGCGGGAGTATTTAGTGAGCAGTTCTTC. Amino acids: CATSSPTAGVFSEQFF.

The chain couples TRBV12-3 or TRBV12-4 to TRBJ1-3; unclear D gene. Trimming took off 0 bases at V and 14 bases at J, with 17 bases between the two ends. The length of the CDR3 is 14 residues. CDR3 sequence: CASSLAVAASILYF. CDR3 coding DNA: TGTGCCAGCAGTTTAGCCGTGGCAGCCTCAATCCTATATTTT.

This chain links TRBV27 with TRBJ2-3; 12 bases are shared with TRBD2. The J segment lost 14 bases and the V segment lost 6 bases, leaving 15 bases of the junction unmatched. Germline-derived CDR1 and CDR2 are MNHEY and SMNVEV (reference sequence). This CDR3 is 15 amino acids long. The CDR3 here is CASSLAGGGHRYAYF. The CDR3 DNA reads as TGTGCCAGCAGCCTAGCGGGAGGGGGGCACAGATACGCGTATTTT.

The chain employs TRBV20-1 and TRBJ1-2, with D unresolved. V lost 0 bases, J lost 1 base, and 9 bases lay in between. CDR1 DFQATT and CDR2 SNEGSKA come from the germline V gene (reference sequence). CDR3 length equals 14 residues. The CDR3 here is CSARDPGHNYGYTF. CDR3 sequence (DNA): TGCAGTGCTAGAGATCCCGGGCATAACTATGGCTACACCTTC.

Notes on this clonotype: Possible read error: a much larger clone is one base away. The rearrangement links TRBV7-2 to TRBJ2-4; D is undetermined. The end of the DNA fits TRBJ2-7 better, so the J call may be wrong. The CDR3 totals 11 residues. Germline V gene sequence: CDR1 SGHTA, CDR2 FQGNSA. CDR3 region: CASGAAYEQYF. The CDR3 DNA reads as TGTGCCAGCGGCGCGGCCTACGAGCAGTACTTC.

The V and J genes are TRBV20-1 and TRBJ1-1; the D gene is possibly TRBD1 (6 bases). Between the trimmed V and J ends, which lost 0 bases and 6 bases, there was a span of 8 bases. CDR1 and CDR2 (germline): DFQATT, SNEGSKA (reference sequence). This CDR3 is built from 12 residues. The CDR3 sequence is CSARDTGSEAFF. The CDR3 DNA reads as TGCAGTGCTAGAGATACAGGGTCTGAAGCTTTCTTT.

The chain links TRBV5-1 to TRBJ2-7; 9 nucleotides agree with TRBD1. The CDR3 consists of 15 residues. Germline V gives CDR1 SGHRS, CDR2 YFSETQ. V shed 0 bases and J 4 bases; nucleotides not matched to a gene: 5. In nucleotides, the CDR3 is TGCGCCAGCAGCTTGGCCTTTGACAGGGGGTACGAGCAGTACTTC. It is translated as CASSLAFDRGYEQYF.

The chain uses TRBV27 and TRBJ2-5; 9 bases are shared with TRBD2. The J call is in doubt because the DNA end fits TRBJ2-7 better. Germline loops: CDR1 MNHEY, CDR2 SMNVEV (reference sequence). CDR3 length: 16 residues. The CDR3 loop is CASSSPGTSSLSEQYF. DNA of the CDR3: TGTGCCAGCAGTTCTCCCGGGACTAGCTCTCTCTCCGAGCAGTACTTC.

This clonotype was seen a handful of times. This chain uses TRBV11-1 with TRBJ2-3; 7 bases fit TRBD1. CDR1 and CDR2 from the germline V gene are SGHAT and FQDESV (reference sequence). After removal of 2 bases from V and 0 bases from J, the junction contained 8 bases not matched to a gene. The CDR3 runs 17 residues. In nucleotides, the CDR3 is TGTGCCAGCAGCTTAAGGACAGGACCACTAAGCACAGATACGCAGTATTTT. The encoded protein is CASSLRTGPLSTDTQYF.

The CDR3 DNA reads as TGTGCCAGCAGCTTTGCTAGCGGGAGTTACGAGCAGTACTTC. It yields the protein CASSFASGSYEQYF. J is TRBJ2-7 and V is TRBV7-2, with 10 bases fitting TRBD2. This CDR3 is built from 14 residues. CDR1 and CDR2 (germline): SGHTA, FQGNSA. The trim removed 3 bases at V and 4 bases at J, leaving 3 bases unmatched. The full variable domain, rest sourced from reference TRBV7-2 and TRBJ2-7, is GAGVSQSPSNKVTEKGKDVELRCDPISGHTALYWYRQSLGQGLEFLIYFQGNSAPDKSGLPSDRFSAERTGGSVSTLTIQRTQQEDSAVYLCASSFASGSYEQYFGPGTRLTVT.

The chain is built from TRBV3-1 and TRBJ2-5, with TRBD2 matching over 7 bases. Germline CDR1 is LGHDT and CDR2 is YNNKEL (reference sequence). The CDR3 loop spans 16 amino acids. J lost 5 bases, V lost 3 bases, and 12 bases had no gene match. The CDR3 is CASSQEPGLPGETQYF. The CDR3 coding sequence is TGTGCCAGCAGCCAGGAACCGGGACTACCTGGGGAGACCCAGTACTTC.

This chain uses TRBV2 with TRBJ1-2, with no clear D. The V gene lost 6 bases and the J gene lost 8 bases, with 16 bases spanning the gap. The length of the CDR3 is 13 residues. The germline V gene has CDR1 SNHLY and CDR2 FYNNEI. CDR3 residues: CASRGIAVGGYTF. CDR3 sequence (DNA): TGTGCCAGCAGGGGTATTGCGGTCGGCGGCTACACCTTC. Filled out from reference TRBV2 and TRBJ1-2, the complete variable domain reads EPEVTQTPSHQVTQMGQEVILRCVPISNHLYFYWYRQILGQKVEFLVSFYNNEISEKSEIFDDQFSVERPDGSNFTLKIRSTKLEDSAMYFCASRGIAVGGYTFGSGTRLTVV.

The rearrangement links TRBV9 to TRBJ1-2, with unresolved D. This CDR3 is built from 15 residues. Germline values: CDR1 SGDLS, CDR2 YYNGEE. The V end lost 3 bases, the J end lost 0 bases, and 12 bases lay between the germline ends. The CDR3 nucleotides read TGTGCCAGCAGCGAGGGAGGGCACCCTAACTATGGCTACACCTTC. This encodes CASSEGGHPNYGYTF.

V gene TRBV6-6 combines with J gene TRBJ1-4, with D uncertain. The CDR3 has 17 amino acids. Per the germline V gene, CDR1 is MNHNY and CDR2 is SVGAGI (reference sequence). Trimming removed 2 bases from V and 4 bases from J, with 17 bases in between. The CDR3 nucleotides are TGTGCCAGCAGTTACGGGATCACATCGCTTATTAATGAAAAACTGTTTTTT. This sequence encodes CASSYGITSLINEKLFF.

The rearrangement joins TRBV18 to TRBJ2-4; D possibly corresponds to TRBD2 (6 bases). The last part of the DNA fits TRBJ2-7 better; the J call may be wrong. This CDR3 comprises 13 residues. Looked up from germline, CDR1 is KGHSH and CDR2 is LQKENI. CDR3 nucleotide sequence: TGTGCCAGCTCAATGGGACTGATCTACGAGCAGTACTTC. Residues: CASSMGLIYEQYF.